This T cell receptor (beta chain) was identified during a study of monozygotic twins with inflammatory bowel disease. General study points: Patient-specific immunosuppressive treatments may have made repertoires more variable.

During cDNA synthesis, UMIs that each contained a 6-nucleotide sample barcode were added by means of template switching. TCRdb re-analyzed the 5' RACE reads; it lists each CDR3 protein once, without DNA. The sample data list more than 300,000 distinct CDR3 sequences. CDR1 and CDR2 from the germline V gene are SGHNT and YYREEE (reference sequence). The CDR3 totals 14 residues. Concerning this clonotype: Its cognate antigen is unknown.

The chain recombines TRBV5-4 with TRBJ2-5. The source material was blood. The TCR originated in a human donor with ulcerative colitis or Crohn's disease, or a healthy co-twin of an affected twin (not recorded which). CDR3 in amino acids: CASSLDDVRETQYF.